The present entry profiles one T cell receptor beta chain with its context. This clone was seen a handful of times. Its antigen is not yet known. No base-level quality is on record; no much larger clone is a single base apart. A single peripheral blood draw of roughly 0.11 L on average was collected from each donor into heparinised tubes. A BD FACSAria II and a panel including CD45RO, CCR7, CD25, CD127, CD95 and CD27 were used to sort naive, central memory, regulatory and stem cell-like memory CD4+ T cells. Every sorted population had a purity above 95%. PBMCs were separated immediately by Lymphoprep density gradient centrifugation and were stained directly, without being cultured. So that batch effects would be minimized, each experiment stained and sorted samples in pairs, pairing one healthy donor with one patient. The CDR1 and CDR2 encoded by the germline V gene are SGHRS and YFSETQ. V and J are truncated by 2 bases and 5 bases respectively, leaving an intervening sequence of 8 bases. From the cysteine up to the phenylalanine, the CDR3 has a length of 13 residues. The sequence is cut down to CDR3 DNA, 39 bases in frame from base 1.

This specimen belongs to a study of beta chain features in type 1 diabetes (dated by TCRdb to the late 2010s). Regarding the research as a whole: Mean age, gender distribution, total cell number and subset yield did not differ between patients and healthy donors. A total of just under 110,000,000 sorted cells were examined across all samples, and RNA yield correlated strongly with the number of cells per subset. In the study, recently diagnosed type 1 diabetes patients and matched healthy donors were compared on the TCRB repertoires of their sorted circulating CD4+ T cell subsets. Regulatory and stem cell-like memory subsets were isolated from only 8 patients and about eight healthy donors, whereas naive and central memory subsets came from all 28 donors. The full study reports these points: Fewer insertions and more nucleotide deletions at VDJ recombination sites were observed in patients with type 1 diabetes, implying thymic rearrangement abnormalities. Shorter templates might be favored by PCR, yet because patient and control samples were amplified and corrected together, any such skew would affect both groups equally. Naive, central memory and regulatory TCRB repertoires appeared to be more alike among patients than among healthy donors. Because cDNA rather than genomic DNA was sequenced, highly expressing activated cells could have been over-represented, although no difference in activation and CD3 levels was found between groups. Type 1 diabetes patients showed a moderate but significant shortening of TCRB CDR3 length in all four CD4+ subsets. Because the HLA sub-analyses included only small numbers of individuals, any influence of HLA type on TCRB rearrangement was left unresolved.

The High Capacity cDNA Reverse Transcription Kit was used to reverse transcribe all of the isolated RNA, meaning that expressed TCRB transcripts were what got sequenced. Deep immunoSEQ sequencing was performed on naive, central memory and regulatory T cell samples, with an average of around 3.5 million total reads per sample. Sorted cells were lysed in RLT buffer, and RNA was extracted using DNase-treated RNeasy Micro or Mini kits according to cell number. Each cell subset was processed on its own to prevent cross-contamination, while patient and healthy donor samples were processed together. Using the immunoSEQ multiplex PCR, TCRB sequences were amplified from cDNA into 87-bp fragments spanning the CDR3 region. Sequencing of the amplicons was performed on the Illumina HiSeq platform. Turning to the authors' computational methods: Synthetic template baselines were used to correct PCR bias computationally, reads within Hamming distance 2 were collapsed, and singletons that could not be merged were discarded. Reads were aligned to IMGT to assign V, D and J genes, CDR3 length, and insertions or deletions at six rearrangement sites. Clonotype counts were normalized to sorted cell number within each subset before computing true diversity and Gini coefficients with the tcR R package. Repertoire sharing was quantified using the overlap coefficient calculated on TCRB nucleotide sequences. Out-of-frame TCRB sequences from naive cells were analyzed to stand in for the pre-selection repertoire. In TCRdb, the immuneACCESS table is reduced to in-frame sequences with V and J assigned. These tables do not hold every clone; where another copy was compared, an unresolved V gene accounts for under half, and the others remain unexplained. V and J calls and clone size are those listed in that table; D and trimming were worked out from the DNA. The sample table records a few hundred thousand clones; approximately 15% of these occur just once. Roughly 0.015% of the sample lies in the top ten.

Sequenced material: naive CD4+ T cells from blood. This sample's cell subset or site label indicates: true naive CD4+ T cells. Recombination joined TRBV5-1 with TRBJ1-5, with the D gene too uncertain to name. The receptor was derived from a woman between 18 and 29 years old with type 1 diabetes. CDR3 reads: CASSFSGDQPQHF. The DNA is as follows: TGCGCCAGCAGCTTTTCGGGAGATCAGCCCCAGCATTTT.